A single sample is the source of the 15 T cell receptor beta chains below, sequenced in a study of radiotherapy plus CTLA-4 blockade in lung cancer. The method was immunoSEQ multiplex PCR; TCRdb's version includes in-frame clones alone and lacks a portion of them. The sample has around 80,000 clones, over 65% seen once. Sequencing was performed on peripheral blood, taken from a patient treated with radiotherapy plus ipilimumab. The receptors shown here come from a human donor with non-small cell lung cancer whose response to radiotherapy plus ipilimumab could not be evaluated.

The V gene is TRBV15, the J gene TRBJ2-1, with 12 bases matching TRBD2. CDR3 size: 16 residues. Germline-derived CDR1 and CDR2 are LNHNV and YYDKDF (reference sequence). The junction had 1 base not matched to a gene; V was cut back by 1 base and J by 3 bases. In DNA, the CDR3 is TGTGCCACCAGCAGAGGACTAGCGGGGGTCTACAATGAGCAGTTCTTC. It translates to CATSRGLAGVYNEQFF.

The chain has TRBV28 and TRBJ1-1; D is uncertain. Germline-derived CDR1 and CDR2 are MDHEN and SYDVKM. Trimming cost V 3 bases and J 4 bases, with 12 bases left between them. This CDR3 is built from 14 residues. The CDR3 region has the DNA TGTGCCAGCAGTTTGACCGGGGTTCTCACTGAAGCTTTCTTT. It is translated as CASSLTGVLTEAFF.

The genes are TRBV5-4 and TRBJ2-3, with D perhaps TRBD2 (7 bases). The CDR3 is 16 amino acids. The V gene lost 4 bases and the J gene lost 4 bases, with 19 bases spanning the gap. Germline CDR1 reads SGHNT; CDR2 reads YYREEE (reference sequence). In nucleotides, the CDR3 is TGTGCCAGCAGCCCAAGGGGAGGGGGGCTGGCAGATACGCAGTATTTT. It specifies CASSPRGGGLADTQYF.

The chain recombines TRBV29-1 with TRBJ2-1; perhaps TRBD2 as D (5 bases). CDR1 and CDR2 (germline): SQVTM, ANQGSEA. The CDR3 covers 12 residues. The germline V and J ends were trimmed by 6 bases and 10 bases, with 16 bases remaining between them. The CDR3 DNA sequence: TGCAGCGTCCTCCCTTCAGGCGGGGAGCAGTTCTTC. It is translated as CSVLPSGGEQFF.

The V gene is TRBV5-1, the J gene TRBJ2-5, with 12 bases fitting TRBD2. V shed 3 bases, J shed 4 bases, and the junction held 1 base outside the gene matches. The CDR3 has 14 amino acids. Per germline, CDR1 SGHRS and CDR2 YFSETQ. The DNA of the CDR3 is TGCGCCAGCAGCTGGACTAGCGGGGTAGAGACCCAGTACTTC. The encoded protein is CASSWTSGVETQYF. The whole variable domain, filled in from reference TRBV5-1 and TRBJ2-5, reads KAGVTQTPRYLIKTRGQQVTLSCSPISGHRSVSWYQQTPGQGLQFLFEYFSETQRNKGNFPGRFSGRQFSNSRSEMNVSTLELGDSALYLCASSWTSGVETQYFGPGTRLLVL.

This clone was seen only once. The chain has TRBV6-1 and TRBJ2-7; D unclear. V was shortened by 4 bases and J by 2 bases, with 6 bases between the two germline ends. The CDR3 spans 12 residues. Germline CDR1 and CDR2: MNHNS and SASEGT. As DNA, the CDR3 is TGTGCCAGCAGTGCCCTCCCCTACGAGCAGTACTTC. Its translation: CASSALPYEQYF.

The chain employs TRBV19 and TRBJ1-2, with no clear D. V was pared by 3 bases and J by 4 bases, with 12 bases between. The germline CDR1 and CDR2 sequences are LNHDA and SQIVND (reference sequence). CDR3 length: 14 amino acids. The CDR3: CASSIASFLYGYTF. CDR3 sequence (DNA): TGTGCCAGTAGTATCGCGAGCTTTCTCTATGGCTACACCTTC.

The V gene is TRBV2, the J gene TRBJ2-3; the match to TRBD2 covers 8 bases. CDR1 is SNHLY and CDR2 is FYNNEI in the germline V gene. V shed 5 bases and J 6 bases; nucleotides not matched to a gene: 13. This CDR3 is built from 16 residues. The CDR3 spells CASSPGGAGEGDTQYF. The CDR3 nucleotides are TGTGCCAGCAGTCCCGGGGGGGCGGGAGAAGGGGATACGCAGTATTTT.

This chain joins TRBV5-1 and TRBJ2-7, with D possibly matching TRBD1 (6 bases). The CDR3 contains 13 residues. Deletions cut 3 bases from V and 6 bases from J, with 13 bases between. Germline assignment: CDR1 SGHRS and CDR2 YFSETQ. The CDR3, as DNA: TGCGCCAGCAGCTCGGACAGAGGGGCCGAGCAGTACTTC. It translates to CASSSDRGAEQYF.

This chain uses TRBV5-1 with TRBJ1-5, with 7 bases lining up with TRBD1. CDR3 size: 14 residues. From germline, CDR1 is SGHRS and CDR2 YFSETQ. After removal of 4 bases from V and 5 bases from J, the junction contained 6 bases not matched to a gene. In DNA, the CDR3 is TGCGCCAGCAGCCCCTCAGGGGGTGATCAGCCCCAGCATTTT. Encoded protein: CASSPSGGDQPQHF.

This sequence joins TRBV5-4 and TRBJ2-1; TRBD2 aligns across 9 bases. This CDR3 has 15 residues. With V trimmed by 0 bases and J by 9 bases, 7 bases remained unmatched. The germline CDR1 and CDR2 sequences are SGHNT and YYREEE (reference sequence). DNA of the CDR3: TGTGCCAGCAGCTTGGGGTTAGCGGGGGTGAGTGAGCAGTTCTTC. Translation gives CASSLGLAGVSEQFF.

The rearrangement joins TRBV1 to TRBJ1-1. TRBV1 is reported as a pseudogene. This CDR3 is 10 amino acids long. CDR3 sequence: CTSSQLEAFF. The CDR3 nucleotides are TGCACCAGCAGCCAGCTTGAGGCTTTCTTT.

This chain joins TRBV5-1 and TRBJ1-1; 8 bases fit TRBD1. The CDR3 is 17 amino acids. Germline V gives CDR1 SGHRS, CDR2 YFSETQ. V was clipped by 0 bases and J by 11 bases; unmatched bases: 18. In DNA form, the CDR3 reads TGCGCCAGCAGCTTGGCTTCGGCAGGGGGCACCCCTTGGGGGGCTTTCTTT. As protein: CASSLASAGGTPWGAFF.

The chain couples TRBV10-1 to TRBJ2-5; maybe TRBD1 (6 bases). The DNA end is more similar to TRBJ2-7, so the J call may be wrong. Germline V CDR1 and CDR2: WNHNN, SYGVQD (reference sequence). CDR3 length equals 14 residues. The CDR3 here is CAARPGTRAYEQYF. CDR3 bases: TGCGCCGCCCGGCCCGGGACAAGAGCCTACGAGCAGTACTTC.

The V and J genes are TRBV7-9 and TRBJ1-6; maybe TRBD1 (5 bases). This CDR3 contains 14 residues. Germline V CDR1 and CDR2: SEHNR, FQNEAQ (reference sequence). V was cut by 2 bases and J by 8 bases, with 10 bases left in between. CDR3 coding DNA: TGTGCCAGCAGCTTACCACAGGCTTATTCACCCCTCCACTTT. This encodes CASSLPQAYSPLHF. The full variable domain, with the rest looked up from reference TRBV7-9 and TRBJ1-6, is DTGVSQNPRHKITKRGQNVTFRCDPISEHNRLYWYRQTLGQGPEFLTYFQNEAQLEKSRLLSDRFSAERPKGSFSTLEIQRTEQGDSAMYLCASSLPQAYSPLHFGNGTRLTVT.